A selection of T cell receptor beta chains follows, all from one sample in a study of blood T cell repertoires in COVID-19. Libraries were prepared by immunoSEQ multiplex PCR; TCRdb keeps only in-frame clonotypes and omits some of them. The data show fewer than 200,000 clones, around four fifths seen once. Sequenced: PBMCs or T cells enriched from blood (not recorded which). The receptor source for this set is a woman aged 45-65 years who had recovered from COVID-19. Each CDR3 is given with its conserved first and last residue. A D gene is named only where the DNA matches it firmly. Expanded clones are given a class, and other clones once, few, many or no size at all.

TRBJ2-2,NA,TRBV7-9,NA,TGTGCCAGCAAGAAGGCGGACACCGGGGAGCTGTTTTTT,CASKKADTGELFF
TRBJ1-1,NA,TRBV12-5,NA,TGTGCTAGTGGTTTGGGGGGAGGCACTGAAGCTTTCTTT,CASGLGGGTEAFF
TRBJ2-1,TRBD1,TRBV19,NA,TGTGCCAGTAGGGACAGGGGGACCTACAATGAGCAGTTCTTC,CASRDRGTYNEQFF
TRBJ1-2,NA,TRBV6-5,NA,TGTGCCAGCAGGGACGGACATTTAGCTAACTATGGCTACACCTTC,CASRDGHLANYGYTF
TRBJ2-1,TRBD2,TRBV11-2,NA,TGTGCCAGCAGCTTAGAGGCTAGCGGGAGCTACAATGAGCAGTTCTTC,CASSLEASGSYNEQFF
TRBJ2-3,NA,TRBV4-1,NA,TGCGCCAGCAGCCAGGGCAGGGGTTTCATTAAGGGGACAGATACGCAGTATTTT,CASSQGRGFIKGTDTQYF
TRBJ1-5,NA,TRBV19,NA,TGTGCCAGTAGTATCCCCTCGTACGTGGCAGGTTTTGTTCAGCCCCAGCATTTT,CASSIPSYVAGFVQPQHF
TRBJ2-1,NA,TRBV19,NA,TGTGCCAGTAGTATAGTCACATCCGACTTCAATGAGCAGTTCTTC,CASSIVTSDFNEQFF
TRBJ1-1,NA,TRBV5-1,NA,TGCGCCAGCAGCTTCTCACAGATGAACACTGAAGCTTTCTTT,CASSFSQMNTEAFF
TRBJ1-1,TRBD1,TRBV30,NA,TGTGCCTGGTGTTTCTCTGACAGGGACAACACTGAAGCTTTCTTT,CAWCFSDRDNTEAFF
TRBJ2-1,TRBD2,TRBV30,NA,TGTGCCTGGAGCATGGGACTAGCGGGAGGCAGTGAGCAGTTCTTC,CAWSMGLAGGSEQFF
TRBJ1-3,TRBD1,TRBV18,once,TGTGCCAGCTCACCGCCGGGACAGATGAACACCATATATTTT,CASSPPGQMNTIYF
TRBJ1-1,NA,TRBV18,NA,TGTGCCAGCTCACCGGCGACAGGGAACACTGAAGCTTTCTTT,CASSPATGNTEAFF
TRBJ1-4,NA,TRBV1,NA,TGCACCAGCAGCCAAGATAGAGGGTTTGAAAAACTGTTTTTT,CTSSQDRGFEKLFF
TRBJ1-2,NA,TRBV30,NA,TGTGCCTGGAGAGCTGAAACCGCAATCATGGGCGGCTACACCTTC,CAWRAETAIMGGYTF
TRBJ2-1,NA,TRBV3-1/TRBV3-2,NA,TGTGCCAGCAGCCAAGGTTCACTCTCCTACAATGAGCAGTTCTTC,CASSQGSLSYNEQFF
TRBJ1-5,NA,TRBV5-1,once,TGCGCCAGCAGCTTGGGCCCCTCAGGCAGTTATAGCAATCAGCCCCAGCATTTT,CASSLGPSGSYSNQPQHF
TRBJ1-6,NA,TRBV13,NA,TGTGCCAGCAGCTTAGGATTCGGGACACCCCTCCACTTT,CASSLGFGTPLHF
TRBJ1-1,NA,TRBV28,NA,TGTGCCAGCCGGCGGGCAGGTACTGAAGCTTTCTTT,CASRRAGTEAFF
TRBJ2-1,TRBD2,TRBV12-5,NA,TGTGCTAGTGCCTCCACGCCGGGAGGTCGGGAAAATGAGCAGTTCTTC,CASASTPGGRENEQFF
TRBJ1-1,NA,TRBV28,NA,TGTGCCAGCACTGTCTTGGAGGTGCGTCGAAGCACTGAAGCTTTCTTT,CASTVLEVRRSTEAFF
TRBJ2-1,NA,TRBV6-1,NA,TGTGCCAGCAGTGAAAGGGGTCAGGGACTCTACAATGAGCAGTTCTTC,CASSERGQGLYNEQFF
TRBJ2-5,TRBD2,TRBV7-2,NA,TGTGCCAGCAGCTTAGATGGAACTAGCGGGAGGAGAGAGACCCAGTACTTC,CASSLDGTSGRRETQYF
TRBJ2-1,TRBD2,TRBV11-2,NA,TGTGCCAGCAGCTTAGATGGTAGCGGGGGGTACAATGAGCAGTTCTTC,CASSLDGSGGYNEQFF
TRBJ2-1,TRBD2,TRBV5-4,once,TGTGCCAGCAGCTTGTGGGGGGGGAGCTCCTACAATGAGCAGTTCTTC,CASSLWGGSSYNEQFF
TRBJ2-5,TRBD2,TRBV3-1/TRBV3-2,NA,TGTGCCAGCAGCCAAATGGCTAGCGGGGGGAGGGGGACCCAGTACTTC,CASSQMASGGRGTQYF
TRBJ1-3,NA,TRBV19,NA,TGTGCCAGCGGGGGGACCGCTGGAAACACCATATATTTT,CASGGTAGNTIYF
TRBJ1-6,TRBD1,TRBV11-2,NA,TGTGCCAGCAGCTTAGGAAGACAGGGAAATTCACCCCTCCACTTT,CASSLGRQGNSPLHF
TRBJ1-3,NA,TRBV19,NA,TGTGCCAGTAAAATGTTGGCGTCAGGGGTATCCGGAAACACCATATATTTT,CASKMLASGVSGNTIYF
TRBJ1-1,NA,TRBV9,NA,TGTGCCAGCACCCCGCCCCACGGGAACACTGAAGCTTTCTTT,CASTPPHGNTEAFF
TRBJ2-2,TRBD1,TRBV2,NA,TGTGCCACCGCGAGACAGGGCCCCACCGGGGAGCTGTTTTTT,CATARQGPTGELFF
TRBJ2-1,NA,TRBV11-2,NA,TGTGCCAGCAGCTTAGTCGGCCCGGAGAGCTCCTACAATGAGCAGTTCTTC,CASSLVGPESSYNEQFF
TRBJ1-5,TRBD1,TRBV10-3,NA,TGTGCCATCAGTGTAGGACAGGGAAAAGGACAGCCCCAGCATTTT,CAISVGQGKGQPQHF
TRBJ2-1,TRBD1,TRBV3-1/TRBV3-2,NA,TGTGCCAGCAGCCAGGACAGGGAAGGCAATGAGCAGTTCTTC,CASSQDREGNEQFF
TRBJ1-2,TRBD1,TRBV19,NA,TGTGCCAGTAGCCTGCAGGGGGAGGCTGGCTACACCTTC,CASSLQGEAGYTF
TRBJ1-1,TRBD1,TRBV5-4,NA,TGTGCCAGCAGCTTGGGGCCAATCGGACAGGGATACACTGAAGCTTTCTTT,CASSLGPIGQGYTEAFF
TRBJ1-4,NA,TRBV15,NA,TGTGCCACCAGCAGAGTCGGGGGGTCTAATGAAAAACTGTTTTTT,CATSRVGGSNEKLFF
TRBJ2-5,NA,TRBV4-1,NA,TGCGCCAGCAGCCAAGACCCTCGTCTAGAGACCCAGTACTTC,CASSQDPRLETQYF
TRBJ1-1,NA,TRBV11-2,NA,TGTGCCAGCAGCTTTGGCAGGGCAGGGGTGCTTATGAACACTGAAGCTTTCTTT,CASSFGRAGVLMNTEAFF
TRBJ1-2,NA,TRBV28,few,TGTGCCAGCTCCCAGGCCGACAGTCGGGACTATGGCTACACCTTC,CASSQADSRDYGYTF
TRBJ1-2,TRBD1,TRBV7-2,once,TGTGCCAGCAGCTTCCGACAGGGTGGCGGCTACACCTTC,CASSFRQGGGYTF
TRBJ2-1,TRBD2,TRBV19,NA,TGTGCCAGTAGTATAGATCGGGGGGGAAATGAGCAGTTCTTC,CASSIDRGGNEQFF
TRBJ1-2,NA,TRBV4-1,NA,TGCGCCAGCGCCCTACAGGGCCGCTATGGCTACACCTTC,CASALQGRYGYTF
TRBJ2-1,TRBD2,TRBV19,NA,TGTGCCAGTAGCGGGCTAGCGGGGGGAGCACTGACCTTTGGGGAGCAGTTCTTC,CASSGLAGGALTFGEQFF
TRBJ1-5,NA,TRBV19,NA,TGTGCCAGTAGTATAGAGGGGGGGGCTATCAGCAATCAGCCCCAGCATTTT,CASSIEGGAISNQPQHF
TRBJ2-1,NA,TRBV27,NA,TGTGCCAGCAGTTTGCGGTTGAGCGGAATCTCCTACAATGAGCAGTTCTTC,CASSLRLSGISYNEQFF
TRBJ2-1,NA,TRBV29-1,NA,TGCAGCGTTGATGACGGGAATGAGCAGTTCTTC,CSVDDGNEQFF
TRBJ1-2,NA,TRBV10-3,NA,TGTGCCATCAGTGAGGATCCGGGGGTAGGCTATGGCTACACCTTC,CAISEDPGVGYGYTF
TRBJ1-2,TRBD1,TRBV2,few,TGTGCCAGAGTTTCAGGGGGTAGCTATGGCTACACCTTC,CARVSGGSYGYTF
TRBJ2-2,NA,TRBV7-3,NA,TGTGCCAGCACTGTCGGCACCGGGGAGCTGTTTTTT,CASTVGTGELFF
TRBJ1-2,NA,TRBV5-8,NA,TGTGCCAGCAGCCCGGACAGCCCCCCCTATGGCTACACCTTC,CASSPDSPPYGYTF
TRBJ1-2,NA,TRBV5-6,NA,TGTGCCAGCAGCCGGAGGTCCCAGAAATCTAACTATGGCTACACCTTC,CASSRRSQKSNYGYTF
TRBJ2-2,NA,TRBV4-3,NA,TGCGCCAGCAGCCAAGATGGGGCCTTTAACACCGGGGAGCTGTTTTTT,CASSQDGAFNTGELFF
TRBJ1-4,NA,TRBV3-1/TRBV3-2,NA,TGTGCCAGCAGCCGACGACAGGCTAATGAAAAACTGTTTTTT,CASSRRQANEKLFF